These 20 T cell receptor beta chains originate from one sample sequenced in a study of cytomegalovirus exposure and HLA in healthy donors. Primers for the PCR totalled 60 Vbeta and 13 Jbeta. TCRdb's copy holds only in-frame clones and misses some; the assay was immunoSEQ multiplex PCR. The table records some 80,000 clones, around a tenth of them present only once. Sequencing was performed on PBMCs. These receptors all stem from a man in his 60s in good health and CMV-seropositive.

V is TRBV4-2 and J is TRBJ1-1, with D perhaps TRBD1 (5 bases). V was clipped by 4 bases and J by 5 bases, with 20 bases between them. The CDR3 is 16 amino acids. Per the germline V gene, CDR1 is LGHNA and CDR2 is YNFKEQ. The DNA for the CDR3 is TGTGCCAGCAGCCTAAGAGATGGGCAGGGCGGAACTGAAGCTTTCTTT. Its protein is CASSLRDGQGGTEAFF.

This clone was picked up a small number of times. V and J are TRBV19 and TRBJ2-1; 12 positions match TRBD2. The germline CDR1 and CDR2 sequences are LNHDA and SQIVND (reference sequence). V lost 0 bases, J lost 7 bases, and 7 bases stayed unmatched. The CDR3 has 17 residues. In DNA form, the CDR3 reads TGTGCCAGTAGTATAGATCAACTAGCGGGGGGACGAAATGAGCAGTTCTTC. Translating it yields CASSIDQLAGGRNEQFF.

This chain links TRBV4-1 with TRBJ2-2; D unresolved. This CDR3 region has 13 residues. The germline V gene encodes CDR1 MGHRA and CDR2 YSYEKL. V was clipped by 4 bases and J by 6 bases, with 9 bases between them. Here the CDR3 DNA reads TGCGCCAGCAGCCCCCCCTCGTCCGGGGAGCTGTTTTTT. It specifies CASSPPSSGELFF.

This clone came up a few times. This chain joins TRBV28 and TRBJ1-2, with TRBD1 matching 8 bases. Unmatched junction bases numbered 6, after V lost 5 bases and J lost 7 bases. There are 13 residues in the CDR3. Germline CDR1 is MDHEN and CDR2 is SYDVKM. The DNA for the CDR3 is TGTGCCAGCAGTAGACAGGGGCGAACTGGCTACACCTTC. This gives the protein CASSRQGRTGYTF.

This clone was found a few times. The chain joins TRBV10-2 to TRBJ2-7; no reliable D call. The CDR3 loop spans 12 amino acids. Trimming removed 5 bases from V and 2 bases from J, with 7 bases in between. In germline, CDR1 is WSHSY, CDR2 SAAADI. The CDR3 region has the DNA TGCGCCAGCAGTACAGCCCCCTACGAGCAGTACGTC. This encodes CASSTAPYEQYV.

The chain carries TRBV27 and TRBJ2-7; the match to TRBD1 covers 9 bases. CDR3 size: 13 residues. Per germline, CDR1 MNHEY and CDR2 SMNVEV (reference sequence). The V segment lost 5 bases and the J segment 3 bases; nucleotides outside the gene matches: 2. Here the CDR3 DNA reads TGTGCCAGCAGTAGGGACAGGGACTACGAGCAGTACTTC. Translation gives CASSRDRDYEQYF.

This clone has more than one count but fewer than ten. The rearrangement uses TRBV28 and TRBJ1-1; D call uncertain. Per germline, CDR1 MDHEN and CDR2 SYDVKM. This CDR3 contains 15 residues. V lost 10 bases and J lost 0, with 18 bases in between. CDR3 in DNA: TGTGCCACCCGGAGGACGATTATTATGAACACTGAAGCTTTCTTT. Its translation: CATRRTIIMNTEAFF.

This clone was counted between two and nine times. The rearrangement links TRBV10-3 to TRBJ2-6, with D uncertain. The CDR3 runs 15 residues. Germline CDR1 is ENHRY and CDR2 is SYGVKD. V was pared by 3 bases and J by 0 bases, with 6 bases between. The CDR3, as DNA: TGTGCCATCAGTGACTCCAGCTCTGGGGCCAACGTCCTGACTTTC. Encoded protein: CAISDSSSGANVLTF.

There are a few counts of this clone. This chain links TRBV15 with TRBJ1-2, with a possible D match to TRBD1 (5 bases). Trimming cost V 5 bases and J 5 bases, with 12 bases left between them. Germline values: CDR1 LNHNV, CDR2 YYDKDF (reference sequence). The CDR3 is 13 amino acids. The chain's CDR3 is CATSSGGGYGYTF. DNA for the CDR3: TGTGCCACCAGCTCCGGGGGGGGTTATGGCTACACCTTC.

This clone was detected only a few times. The CDR3 here is CASSLTSGISYEQYF. The CDR3 nucleotides read TGTGCCAGCAGCTTGACTAGCGGGATCAGCTACGAGCAGTACTTC. V and J are TRBV5-4 and TRBJ2-7; 10 nucleotides agree with TRBD2. Germline CDR1 reads SGHNT; CDR2 reads YYREEE (reference sequence). After removal of 1 base from V and 3 bases from J, the junction contained 4 bases not matched to a gene. The CDR3 is 15 residues long.

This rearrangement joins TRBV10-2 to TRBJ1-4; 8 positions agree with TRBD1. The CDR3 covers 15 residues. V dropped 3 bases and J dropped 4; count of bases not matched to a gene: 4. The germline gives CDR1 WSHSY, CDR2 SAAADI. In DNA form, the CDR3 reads TGCGCCAGCAGTGAAGGGACAGGAGTTAATGAAAAACTGTTTTTT. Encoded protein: CASSEGTGVNEKLFF.

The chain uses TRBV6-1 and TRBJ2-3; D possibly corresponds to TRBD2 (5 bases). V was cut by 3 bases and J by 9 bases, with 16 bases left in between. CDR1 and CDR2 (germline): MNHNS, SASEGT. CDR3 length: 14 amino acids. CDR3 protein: CASSDGPTGGTQYF. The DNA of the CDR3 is TGTGCCAGCAGTGACGGGCCGACTGGAGGAACGCAGTATTTT.

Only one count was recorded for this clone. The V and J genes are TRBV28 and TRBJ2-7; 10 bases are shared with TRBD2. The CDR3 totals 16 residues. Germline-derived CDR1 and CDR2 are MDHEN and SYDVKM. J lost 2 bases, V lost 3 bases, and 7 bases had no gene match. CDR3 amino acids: CASSFSLAGLTYEQYF. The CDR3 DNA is TGTGCCAGCAGTTTCTCACTAGCGGGACTAACCTACGAGCAGTACTTC.

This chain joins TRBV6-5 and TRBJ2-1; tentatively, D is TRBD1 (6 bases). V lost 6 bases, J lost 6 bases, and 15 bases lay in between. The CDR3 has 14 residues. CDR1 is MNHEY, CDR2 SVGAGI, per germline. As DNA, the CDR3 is TGTGCCAGCAGGCCTCGGACAGTCGCCAATGAGCAGTTCTTC. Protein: CASRPRTVANEQFF.

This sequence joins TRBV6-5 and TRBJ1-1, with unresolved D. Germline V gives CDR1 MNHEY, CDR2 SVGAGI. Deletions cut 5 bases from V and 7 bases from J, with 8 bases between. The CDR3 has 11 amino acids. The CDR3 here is CASSQAVEAFF. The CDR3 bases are TGTGCCAGCAGTCAAGCCGTTGAAGCTTTCTTT.

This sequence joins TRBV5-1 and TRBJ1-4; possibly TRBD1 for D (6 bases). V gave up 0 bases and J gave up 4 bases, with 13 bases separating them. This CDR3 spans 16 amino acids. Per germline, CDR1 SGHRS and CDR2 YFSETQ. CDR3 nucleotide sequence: TGCGCCAGCAGCTTGGGCCAGGGGCAGAGTAATGAAAAACTGTTTTTT. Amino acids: CASSLGQGQSNEKLFF.

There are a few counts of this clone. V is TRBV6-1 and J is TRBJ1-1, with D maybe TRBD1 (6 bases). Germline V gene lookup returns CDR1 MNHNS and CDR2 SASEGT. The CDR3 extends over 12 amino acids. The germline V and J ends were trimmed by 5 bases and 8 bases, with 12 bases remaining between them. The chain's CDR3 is CASSTTGREAFF. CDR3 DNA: TGTGCCAGCAGTACTACAGGGAGAGAAGCTTTCTTT.

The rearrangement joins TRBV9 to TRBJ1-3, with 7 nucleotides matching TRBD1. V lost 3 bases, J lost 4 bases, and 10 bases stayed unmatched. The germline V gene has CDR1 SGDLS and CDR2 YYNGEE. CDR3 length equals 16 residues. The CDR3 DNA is TGTGCCAGCAGCGAGGGGACAGCTCTCTTAGGAAACACCATATATTTT. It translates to CASSEGTALLGNTIYF.

Here the CDR3 DNA reads TGTGCTAGTGGTTTGTGGGCAGGGGCCGGCGGGACTGAAGCTTTCTTT. It encodes CASGLWAGAGGTEAFF. The V and J genes are TRBV12-5 and TRBJ1-1, with D perhaps matching TRBD1 (6 bases). This CDR3 spans 16 amino acids. Trimming took off 2 bases at V and 5 bases at J, with 18 bases between the two ends. CDR1 and CDR2 from the germline V gene are LGHNT and FRNRAP.

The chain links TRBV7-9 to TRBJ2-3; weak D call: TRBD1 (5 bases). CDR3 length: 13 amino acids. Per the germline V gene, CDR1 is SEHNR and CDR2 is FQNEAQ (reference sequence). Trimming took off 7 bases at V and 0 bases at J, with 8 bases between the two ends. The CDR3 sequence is CASIGDSTDTQYF. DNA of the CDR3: TGTGCCAGCATAGGGGATAGCACAGATACGCAGTATTTT.